This TCR beta chain was captured by sequencing in a study of OX40 agonist ivuxolimab in advanced cancers. For the study in its entirety: The costimulatory receptor OX40 (CD134) was targeted by ivuxolimab, a fully human IgG2 agonistic monoclonal antibody. Intravenous ivuxolimab was administered to patients every 2 weeks at six dose levels: 0.01, 0.1, 0.3, 1.5, 3 and 10 mg/kg. Of the 50 to 55 patients in dose escalation, 19 had hepatocellular carcinoma, about 15 had melanoma, 9 had renal cell carcinoma and 9 had head and neck cancer. In the dose-escalation cohort, around four fifths of patients were male, and the mean age was roughly 60 years with a range of roughly 20 to 79. Prior anti-PD-1, anti-PD-L1 or anti-CTLA-4 therapy was permitted, and checkpoint inhibitors had been received by roughly 42% of dose-escalation patients. Partial responses were achieved by three dose-escalation patients, of whom one had hepatocellular carcinoma and two had cutaneous melanoma. The point of sequencing TCRbeta in the periphery was to test whether ivuxolimab changed TCR sequence diversity and drove clonal T-cell expansion. The paper covers the monotherapy dose-escalation part of the phase I ivuxolimab trial, which included N of about 50 patients.

The germline V gene provides CDR1 KGHSH and CDR2 LQKENI. The V and J ends are trimmed by 2 bases and 2 bases, leaving 13 bases between them. The CDR3 sequence holds 15 residues, the cysteine and phenylalanine included. This entry keeps only the CDR3 DNA: 45 bases, framed from base 1. To sequence the TCRbeta CDR3 region, genomic DNA was isolated from the sorted cells. The immunoSEQ Assay was used to sequence the TCRbeta CDR3 regions. TCRdb took this table from immuneACCESS and kept in-frame rearrangements with V and J called. Such tables lack part of the clones; where checked against another copy, unresolved V genes explain under half of the gap, and the rest is unexplained. This sample lists about 60,000 clones; roughly 89% were detected once. Clones ranked in the top ten supply roughly 13% of the sample. On this clone itself: Its binding antigen is unknown. Per-nucleotide qualities are absent, and no much larger clonotype sits a single base away.

Patients with autoimmune disease history or receiving systemic immunosuppression were excluded from the trial. Peripheral blood for TCR sequencing was drawn from every dose cohort at baseline, at cycle 4 day 1 and at cycle 7 day 1. Samples came from an open-label, multicenter, first-in-human phase I dose-escalation trial of ivuxolimab. Adults with locally advanced or metastatic head and neck squamous cell, hepatocellular, melanoma or renal cell carcinoma were enrolled in the trial. CD4+ and CD8+ T cells were sorted separately from peripheral blood before TCR sequencing. What the authors observed across the whole study: On average, CD8+ T cells showed more expanded clones than CD4+ T cells after ivuxolimab. In the 0.1-3.0 mg/kg groups, partial responders had among the lowest normalized peripheral clonal expansion, particularly in CD8+ T cells. At doses of 0.1 to 3.0 mg/kg, clonal expansion of both CD4+ and CD8+ blood T cells was observed from baseline to week 6. Which antigens the clonally expanded peripheral T cells were specific for was not determined. Low levels of normalized T-cell clonal expansion were also shown by some nonresponding patients.

The input for sequencing was CD4+ or CD8+ T cells sorted from blood, taken in a trial of the OX40 agonist ivuxolimab. Rearrangement joined TRBV18 to TRBJ2-7; perhaps TRBD1 is the D gene, with 6 bases matching. The receptor comes from an adult with an advanced solid tumor such as melanoma, head and neck, liver or kidney cancer. Here the CDR3 is given as CASSPEQQGTYEQYF. The base sequence is TGTGCCAGCTCACCAGAGCAACAGGGAACCTACGAGCAGTACTTC.